This T cell receptor (beta chain) appears in the sequencing data of a study of T cell responses to AZD1222 COVID-19 vaccine (dated by TCRdb to the early 2020s). With respect to the entire study: A total of around 240 trial participants underwent TCR sequencing, of whom around 210 had received two doses of AZD1222 and approximately 25 had received two doses of the MenACWY control vaccine. Trial participants were enrolled by age into 18-55, 56-69 and 70-plus year subgroups, with approximately 160, 26 and 62 TCR-sequenced participants respectively. The full study reports these points: Because no samples from the day 14 peak response were available, repertoires could be characterized only after the peak T cell response. The 56-69-year group was small, and its depth increase did not reach significance, likely because of low power. CD4 TCRs associated with the vaccine covered the entire spike protein, and the dominant responses were in regions 160-218 and 743-854. Conclusions about previously exposed vaccinees are limited, since just six AZD1222 recipients were seropositive for SARS-CoV-2 at baseline. A significant rise in spike-specific TCR breadth and depth was observed after two AZD1222 doses relative to day 0 and relative to MenACWY recipients. Epitopes outside the regions mutated in the B.1.351 and B.1.1.7 variants were reportedly recognized by nearly half of the unique spike-specific TCRs. Participants were mostly white British and included more females than males, and it was suggested by the authors that clonal diversity may have been underestimated.

About this clone itself: The antigen it recognizes is unknown. No base quality values were provided; no much bigger clone lies one nucleotide off.

In light of the paper, this sample's time point label describes: baseline before first vaccination. Taken with the paper, the label for treatment or condition translates to: meningococcal conjugate vaccine given as trial control. Samples from vaccinated people were obtained from the UK trials COV001 and COV002, which included a single-blind randomized controlled phase 2/3 trial of AZD1222 (ChAdOx1 nCoV-19) in healthy adults. Trial participant PBMC samples were collected at day 0 and day 28 after the second dose for TCRbeta chain sequencing. The CDR3 regions of human TCRbeta chains were analyzed by immunosequencing. The authors' pipeline ran thus. TCRs in the repertoires were compared against a reference library of SARS-CoV-2-specific TCRs that had been generated with the MIRA antigen-specificity platform. Breadth meant the fraction of unique TCRs that were SARS-CoV-2-associated, whereas depth meant the fraction of total T cells that were SARS-CoV-2-associated. Using the MIRA data, each spike-specific TCR was assigned both to the spike region to which the TCR was reactive and to a CD4 or CD8 class. Log10-transformed breadth and depth values were compared by one-way ANOVA with Sidak's multiple comparisons tests. Held by TCRdb, this immuneACCESS table contains in-frame sequences only and omits some clones. Under half of the omission traces to an unresolved V gene where checked; the cause of the rest is unknown. That table gives V, J and clone size, and the DNA gave D and trimming. The sample yields 100,000 to 120,000 clones; around 90% were counted once. The ten largest make up approximately 3% of the sample.

V is pruned by 3 bases and J by 6 bases, leaving 6 bases of the junction without a gene match. Per the germline V gene, MRHNA is the CDR1 and SNTAGT is the CDR2. The cysteine opens and the phenylalanine closes a CDR3 of 15 amino acids. Solely the CDR3 DNA is kept, with 45 bases framed from the first base. The material sequenced was peripheral blood, taken on day 0 of MenACWY control vaccination. The receptor's source is an adult in good health. Here the chain combines TRBV6-4 and TRBJ2-1; 9 junctional bases match TRBD1. The CDR3 loop reads CASSDGTGSRNEQFF. The DNA sequence is given as TGTGCCAGCAGTGATGGGACAGGGTCCCGCAATGAGCAGTTCTTC.